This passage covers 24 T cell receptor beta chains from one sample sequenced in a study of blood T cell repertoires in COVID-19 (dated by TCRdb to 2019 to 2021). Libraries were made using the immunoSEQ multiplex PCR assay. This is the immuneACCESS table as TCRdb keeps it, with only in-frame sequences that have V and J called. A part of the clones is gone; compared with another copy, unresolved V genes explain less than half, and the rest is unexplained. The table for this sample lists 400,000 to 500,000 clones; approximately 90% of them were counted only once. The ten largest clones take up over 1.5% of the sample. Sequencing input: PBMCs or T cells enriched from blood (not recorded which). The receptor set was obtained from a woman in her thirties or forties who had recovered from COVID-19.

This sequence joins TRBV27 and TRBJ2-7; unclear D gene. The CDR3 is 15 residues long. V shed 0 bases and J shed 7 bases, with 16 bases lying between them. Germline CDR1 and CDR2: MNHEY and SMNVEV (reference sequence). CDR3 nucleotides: TGTGCCAGCAGTTTATCTATTTCCCGGTCGGTGGAGCAGTACTTC. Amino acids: CASSLSISRSVEQYF.

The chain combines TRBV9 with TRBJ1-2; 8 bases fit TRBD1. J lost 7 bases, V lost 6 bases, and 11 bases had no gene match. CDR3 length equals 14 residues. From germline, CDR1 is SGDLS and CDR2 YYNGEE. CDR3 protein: CASTMTGASGGYTF. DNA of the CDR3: TGTGCCAGCACCATGACAGGGGCTTCGGGTGGCTACACCTTC.

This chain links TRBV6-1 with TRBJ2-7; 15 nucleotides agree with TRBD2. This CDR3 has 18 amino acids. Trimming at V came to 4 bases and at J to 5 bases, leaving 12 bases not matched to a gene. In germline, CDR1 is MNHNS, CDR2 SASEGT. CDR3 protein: CASSGFGLAGGRYNEQYF. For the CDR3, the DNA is TGTGCCAGCAGTGGTTTCGGACTAGCGGGAGGGCGGTACAACGAGCAGTACTTC.

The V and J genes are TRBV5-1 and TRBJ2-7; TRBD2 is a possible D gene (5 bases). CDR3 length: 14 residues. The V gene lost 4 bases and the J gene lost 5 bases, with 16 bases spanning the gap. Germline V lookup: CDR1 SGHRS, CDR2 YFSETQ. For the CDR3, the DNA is TGCGCCAGCAGCCGAGCACTGGAGGTGGACGAGCAGTACTTC. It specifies CASSRALEVDEQYF.

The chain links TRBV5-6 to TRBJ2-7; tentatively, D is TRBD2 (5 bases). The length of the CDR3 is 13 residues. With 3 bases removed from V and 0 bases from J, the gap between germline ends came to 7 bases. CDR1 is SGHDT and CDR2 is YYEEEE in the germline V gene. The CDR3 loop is CASSYRDSYEQYF. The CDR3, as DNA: TGTGCCAGCAGCTACCGGGACTCCTACGAGCAGTACTTC.

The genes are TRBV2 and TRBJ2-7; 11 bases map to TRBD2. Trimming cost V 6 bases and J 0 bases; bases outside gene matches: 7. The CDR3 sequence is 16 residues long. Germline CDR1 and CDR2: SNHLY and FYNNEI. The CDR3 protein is CASRPFTSGSSYEQYF. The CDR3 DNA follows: TGTGCCAGCAGGCCCTTCACTAGCGGGAGCTCCTACGAGCAGTACTTC.

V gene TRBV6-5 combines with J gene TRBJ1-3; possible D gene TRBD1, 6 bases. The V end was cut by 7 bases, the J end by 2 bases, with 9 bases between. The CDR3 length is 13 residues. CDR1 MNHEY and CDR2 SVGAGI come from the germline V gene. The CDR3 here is CASKDSPGNTIYF. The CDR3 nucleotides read TGTGCCAGCAAGGACAGTCCTGGAAACACCATATATTTT.

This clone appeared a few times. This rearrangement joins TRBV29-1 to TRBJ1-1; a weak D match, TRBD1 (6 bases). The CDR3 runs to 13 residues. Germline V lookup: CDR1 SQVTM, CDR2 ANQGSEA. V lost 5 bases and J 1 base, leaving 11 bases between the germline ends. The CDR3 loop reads CSVKTGGNTEAFF. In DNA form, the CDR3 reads TGCAGCGTTAAGACAGGTGGGAACACTGAAGCTTTCTTT.

The CDR3 DNA is TGTGCCAGTACCGATGGGAGAAGAGGGAACACTGAAGCTTTCTTT. Its protein is CASTDGRRGNTEAFF. The rearrangement links TRBV19 to TRBJ1-1, with D unresolved. The CDR3 has 15 amino acids. CDR1 and CDR2 (germline): LNHDA, SQIVND (reference sequence). Trimming took 7 bases from V and 1 from J, leaving 16 bases between them.

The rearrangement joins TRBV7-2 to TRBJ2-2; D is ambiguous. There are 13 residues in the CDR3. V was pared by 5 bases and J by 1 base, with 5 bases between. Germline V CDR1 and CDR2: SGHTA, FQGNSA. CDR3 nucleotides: TGTGCCAGCAGCCGACAGAACACCGGGGAGCTGTTTTTT. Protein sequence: CASSRQNTGELFF. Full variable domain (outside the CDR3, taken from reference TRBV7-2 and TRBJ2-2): GAGVSQSPSNKVTEKGKDVELRCDPISGHTALYWYRQSLGQGLEFLIYFQGNSAPDKSGLPSDRFSAERTGGSVSTLTIQRTQQEDSAVYLCASSRQNTGELFFGEGSRLTVL.

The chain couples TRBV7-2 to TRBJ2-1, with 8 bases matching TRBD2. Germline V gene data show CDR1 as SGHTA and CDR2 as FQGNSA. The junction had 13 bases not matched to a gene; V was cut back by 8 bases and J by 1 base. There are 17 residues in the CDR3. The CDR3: CASSRNPPSGSYNEQFF. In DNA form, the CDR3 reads TGTGCCAGCTCCAGAAATCCTCCTAGCGGGTCCTACAATGAGCAGTTCTTC.

CDR3 nucleotide sequence: TGTGCCAGCAGTTTATGGGGACTAGCGGGAGTGTACGAGCAGTACTTC. This codes for CASSLWGLAGVYEQYF. The chain combines TRBV28 with TRBJ2-7; TRBD2 matches at 14 bases. The V and J ends lost 0 bases and 4 bases, in that order; junction bases with no gene match: 2. In germline, CDR1 is MDHEN, CDR2 SYDVKM. This CDR3 has 16 residues.

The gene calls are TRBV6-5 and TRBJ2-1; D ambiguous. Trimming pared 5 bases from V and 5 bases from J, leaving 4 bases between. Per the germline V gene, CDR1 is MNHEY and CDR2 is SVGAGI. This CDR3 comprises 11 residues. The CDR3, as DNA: TGTGCCAGCAGTCATGACAATGAGCAGTTCTTC. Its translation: CASSHDNEQFF.

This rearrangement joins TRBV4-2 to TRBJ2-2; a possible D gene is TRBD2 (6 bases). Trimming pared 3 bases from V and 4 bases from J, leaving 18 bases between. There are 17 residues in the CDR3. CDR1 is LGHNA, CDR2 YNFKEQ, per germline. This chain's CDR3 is CASSHEGGITGTGELFF. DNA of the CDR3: TGTGCCAGCAGCCACGAGGGCGGGATAACGGGCACCGGGGAGCTGTTTTTT.

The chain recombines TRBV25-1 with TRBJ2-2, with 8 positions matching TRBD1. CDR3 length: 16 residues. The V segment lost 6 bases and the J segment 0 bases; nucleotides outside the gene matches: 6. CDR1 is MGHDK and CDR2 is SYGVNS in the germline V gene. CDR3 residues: CASRPPGQANTGELFF. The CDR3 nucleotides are TGTGCCAGCAGACCCCCGGGACAGGCGAACACCGGGGAGCTGTTTTTT.

The CDR3 sequence is CASGLQDRSAFF. CDR3 bases: TGTGCTAGTGGTTTGCAGGACAGGTCAGCTTTCTTT. The rearrangement links TRBV12-5 to TRBJ1-1, with TRBD1 identical over 7 bases. The CDR3 loop spans 12 amino acids. Germline V gives CDR1 LGHNT, CDR2 FRNRAP. After removal of 2 bases from V and 10 bases from J, the junction contained 4 bases not matched to a gene.

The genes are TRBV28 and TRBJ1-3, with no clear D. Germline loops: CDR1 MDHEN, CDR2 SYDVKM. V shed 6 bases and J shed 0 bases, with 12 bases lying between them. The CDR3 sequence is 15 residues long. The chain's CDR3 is CASSREAFSGNTIYF. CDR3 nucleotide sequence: TGTGCCAGCAGCCGTGAGGCATTCTCTGGAAACACCATATATTTT.

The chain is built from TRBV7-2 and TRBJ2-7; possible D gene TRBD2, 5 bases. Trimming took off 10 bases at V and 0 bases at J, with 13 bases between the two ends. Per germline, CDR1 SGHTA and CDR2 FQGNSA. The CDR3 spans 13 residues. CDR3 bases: TGTGCCACCCGAGCGGCCTCCTCCTACGAGCAGTACTTC. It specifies CATRAASSYEQYF.

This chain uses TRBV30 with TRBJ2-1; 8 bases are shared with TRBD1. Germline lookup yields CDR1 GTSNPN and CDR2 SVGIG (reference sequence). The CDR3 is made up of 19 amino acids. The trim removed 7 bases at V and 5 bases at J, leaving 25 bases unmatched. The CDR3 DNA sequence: TGTGCCTATAAGGCCCGACAGGGGATAACGCGCCTTATGAACAATGAGCAGTTCTTC. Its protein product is CAYKARQGITRLMNNEQFF.

The CDR3 loop is CASNRGRNEQYF. As DNA, the CDR3 is TGTGCCAGTAACAGGGGAAGGAACGAGCAGTACTTC. The chain joins TRBV6-5 to TRBJ2-7; 7 positions agree with TRBD1. CDR3 length: 12 amino acids. Germline V CDR1 and CDR2: MNHEY, SVGAGI. V trimming: 9 bases; J trimming: 5 bases; junction bases outside the gene matches: 7.

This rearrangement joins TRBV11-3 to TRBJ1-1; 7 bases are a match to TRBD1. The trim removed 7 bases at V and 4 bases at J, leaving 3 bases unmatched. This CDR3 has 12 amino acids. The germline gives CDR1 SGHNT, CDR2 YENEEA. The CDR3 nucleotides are TGTGCCAGCAACCGACAGGGCACTGAAGCTTTCTTT. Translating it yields CASNRQGTEAFF.

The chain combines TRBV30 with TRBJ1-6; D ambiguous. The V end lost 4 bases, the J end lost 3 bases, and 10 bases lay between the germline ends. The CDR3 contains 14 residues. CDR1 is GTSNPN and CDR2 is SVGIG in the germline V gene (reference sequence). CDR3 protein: CAWTGGNYNSPLHF. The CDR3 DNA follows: TGTGCCTGGACTGGAGGGAACTATAATTCACCCCTCCACTTT.

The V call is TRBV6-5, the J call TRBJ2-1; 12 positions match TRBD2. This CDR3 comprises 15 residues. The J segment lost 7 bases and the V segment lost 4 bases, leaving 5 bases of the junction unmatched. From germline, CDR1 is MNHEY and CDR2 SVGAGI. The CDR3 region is CASSLTSGGRNEQFF. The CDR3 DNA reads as TGTGCCAGCAGTTTGACTAGCGGGGGTCGTAATGAGCAGTTCTTC.

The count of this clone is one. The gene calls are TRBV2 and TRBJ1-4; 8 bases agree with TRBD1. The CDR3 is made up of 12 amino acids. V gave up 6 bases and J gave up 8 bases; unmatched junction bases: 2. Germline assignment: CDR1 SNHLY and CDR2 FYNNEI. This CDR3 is CASRYRGEKLFF. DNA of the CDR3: TGTGCCAGCAGGTACAGGGGGGAAAAACTGTTTTTT.